The entry below gives a single TCR beta chain sequence along with its context. Its target is not known. These data belong to a study of T cell responses to AZD1222 COVID-19 vaccine. At the level of the study: Second doses at about 4 or about 12 weeks were pooled.

Assay used: immunoSEQ multiplex PCR; TCRdb lists only in-frame clones, some missing. The repertoire holds fewer than 100,000 clones, about 88% seen once, with around 13% in the top ten. Study observations and caveats: Close to half of spike-specific TCRs reportedly recognize unmutated variant regions.

Trimming left V 3 bases short and J 16 bases short, with 14 bases between. The germline V gene encodes CDR1 SGHDT and CDR2 YYEEEE. This CDR3 has 12 residues. The gene calls are TRBV5-6 and TRBJ1-6; D is possibly TRBD1 (6 bases). Here the sequenced sample was peripheral blood, taken on day 0 of AZD1222 vaccination. This clonotype was sampled from an adult in good health. This chain's CDR3 is CASSSGDRPLHF. Written as DNA, the CDR3 is TGTGCCAGCAGCTCCGGTGACAGGCCTCTCCACTTT.